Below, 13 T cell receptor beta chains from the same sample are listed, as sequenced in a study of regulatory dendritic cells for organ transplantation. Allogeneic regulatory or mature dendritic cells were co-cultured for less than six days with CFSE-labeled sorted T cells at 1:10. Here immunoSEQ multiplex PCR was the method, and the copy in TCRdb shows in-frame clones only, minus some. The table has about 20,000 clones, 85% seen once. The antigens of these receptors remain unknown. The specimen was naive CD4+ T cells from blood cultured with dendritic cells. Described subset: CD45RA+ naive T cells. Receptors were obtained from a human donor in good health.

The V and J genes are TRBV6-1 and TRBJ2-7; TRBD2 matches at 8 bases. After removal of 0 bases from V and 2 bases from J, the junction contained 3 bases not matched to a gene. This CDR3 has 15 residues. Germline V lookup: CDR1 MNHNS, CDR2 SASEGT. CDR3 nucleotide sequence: TGTGCCAGCAGTGAAGCCCCGGGGGGGCCCTACGAGCAGTACTTC. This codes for CASSEAPGGPYEQYF.

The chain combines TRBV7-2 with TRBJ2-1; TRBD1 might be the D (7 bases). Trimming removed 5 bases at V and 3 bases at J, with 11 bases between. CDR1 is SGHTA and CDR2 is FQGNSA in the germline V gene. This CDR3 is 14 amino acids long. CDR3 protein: CASSPQGGYNEQFF. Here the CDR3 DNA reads TGTGCCAGCAGCCCCCAGGGGGGCTACAATGAGCAGTTCTTC.

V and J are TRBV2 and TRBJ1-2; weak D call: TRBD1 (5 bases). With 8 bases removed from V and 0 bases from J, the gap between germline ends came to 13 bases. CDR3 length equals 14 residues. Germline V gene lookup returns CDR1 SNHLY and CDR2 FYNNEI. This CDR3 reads CASLGQRTNYGYTF. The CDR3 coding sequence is TGTGCCAGCCTCGGACAACGCACTAACTATGGCTACACCTTC.

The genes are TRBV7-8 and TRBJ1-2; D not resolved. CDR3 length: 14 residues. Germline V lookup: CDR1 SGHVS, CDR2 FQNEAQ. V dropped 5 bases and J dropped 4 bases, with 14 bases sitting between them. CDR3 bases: TGTGCCAGCAGCCCCCGGGCGGGCTTCTATGGCTACACCTTC. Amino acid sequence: CASSPRAGFYGYTF.

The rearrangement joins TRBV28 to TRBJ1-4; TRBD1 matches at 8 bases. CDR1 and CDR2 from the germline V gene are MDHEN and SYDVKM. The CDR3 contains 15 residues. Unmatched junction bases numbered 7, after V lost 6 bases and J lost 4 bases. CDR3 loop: CASRSGGADNEKLFF. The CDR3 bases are TGTGCCAGCAGGTCAGGGGGCGCAGATAATGAAAAACTGTTTTTT.

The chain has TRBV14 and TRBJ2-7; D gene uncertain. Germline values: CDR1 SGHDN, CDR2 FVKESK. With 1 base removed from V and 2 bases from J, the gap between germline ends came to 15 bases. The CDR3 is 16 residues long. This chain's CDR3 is CASSQAFSYRAYEQYF. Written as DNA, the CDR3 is TGTGCCAGCAGCCAAGCATTTTCGTACAGAGCCTACGAGCAGTACTTC.

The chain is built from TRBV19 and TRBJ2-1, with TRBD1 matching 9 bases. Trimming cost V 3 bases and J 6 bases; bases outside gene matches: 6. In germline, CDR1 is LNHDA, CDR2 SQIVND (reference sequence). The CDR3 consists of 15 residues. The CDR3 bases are TGTGCCAGTAGTATTGTCGGGACAGGGTCCAATGAGCAGTTCTTC. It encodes CASSIVGTGSNEQFF.

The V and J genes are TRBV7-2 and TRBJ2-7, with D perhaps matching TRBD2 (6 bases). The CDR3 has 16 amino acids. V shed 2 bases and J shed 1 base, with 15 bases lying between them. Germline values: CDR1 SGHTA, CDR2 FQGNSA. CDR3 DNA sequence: TGTGCCAGCAGCTTACCCCCTGCGGGGATATCCTACGAGCAGTACTTC. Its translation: CASSLPPAGISYEQYF.

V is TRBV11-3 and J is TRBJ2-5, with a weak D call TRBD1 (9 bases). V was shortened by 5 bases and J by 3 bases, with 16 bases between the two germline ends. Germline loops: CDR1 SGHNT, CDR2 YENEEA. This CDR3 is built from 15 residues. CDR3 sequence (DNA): TGTGCCAGCAGCCGGGGGGGACAGGGAAAAGAGACCCAGTACTTC. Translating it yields CASSRGGQGKETQYF.

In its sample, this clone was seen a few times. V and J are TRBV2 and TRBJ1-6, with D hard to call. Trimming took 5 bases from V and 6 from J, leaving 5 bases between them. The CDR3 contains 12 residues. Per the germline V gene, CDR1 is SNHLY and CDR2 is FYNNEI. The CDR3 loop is CASSKGNSPLHF. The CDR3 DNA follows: TGTGCCAGCAGTAAGGGTAATTCACCCCTCCACTTT.

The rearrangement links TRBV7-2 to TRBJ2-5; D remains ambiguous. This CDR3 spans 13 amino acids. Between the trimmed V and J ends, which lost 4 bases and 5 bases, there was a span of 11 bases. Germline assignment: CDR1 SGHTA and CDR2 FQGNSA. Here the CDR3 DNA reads TGTGCCAGCAGCTCAGGACCAGTGGAGACCCAGTACTTC. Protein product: CASSSGPVETQYF.

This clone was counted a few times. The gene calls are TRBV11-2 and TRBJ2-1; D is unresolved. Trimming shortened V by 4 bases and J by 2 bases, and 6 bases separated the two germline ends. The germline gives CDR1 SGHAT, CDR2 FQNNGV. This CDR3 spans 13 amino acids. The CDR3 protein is CASSWDPYNEQFF. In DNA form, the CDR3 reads TGTGCCAGCAGCTGGGATCCCTACAATGAGCAGTTCTTC.

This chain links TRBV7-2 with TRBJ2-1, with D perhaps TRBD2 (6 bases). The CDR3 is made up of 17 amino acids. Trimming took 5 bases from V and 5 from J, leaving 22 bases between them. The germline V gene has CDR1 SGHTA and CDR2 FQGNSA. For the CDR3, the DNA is TGTGCCAGCAGCCTGTACTACGTTAGTGCGGGACACAATGAGCAGTTCTTC. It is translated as CASSLYYVSAGHNEQFF.